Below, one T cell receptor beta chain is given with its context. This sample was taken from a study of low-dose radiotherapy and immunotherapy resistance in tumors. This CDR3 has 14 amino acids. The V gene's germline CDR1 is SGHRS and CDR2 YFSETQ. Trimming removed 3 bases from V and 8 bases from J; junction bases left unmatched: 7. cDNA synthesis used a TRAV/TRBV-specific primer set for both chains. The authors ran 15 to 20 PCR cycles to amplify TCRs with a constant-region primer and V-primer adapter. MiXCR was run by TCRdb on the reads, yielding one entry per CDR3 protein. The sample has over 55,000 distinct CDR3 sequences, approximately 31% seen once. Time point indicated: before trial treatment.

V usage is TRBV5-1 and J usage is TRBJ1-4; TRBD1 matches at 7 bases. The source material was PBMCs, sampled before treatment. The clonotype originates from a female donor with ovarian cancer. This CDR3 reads CASSSGQQSEKLFF. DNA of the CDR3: TGCGCCAGCAGCTCGGGACAGCAGTCGGAAAAACTGTTTTTT.